These T cell receptor beta chains were read from a single sample in a study of vaccination and CD4 T cells after COVID-19. No antigens are known for them. Each CDR3 protein is one row after TCRdb ran MiXCR on the PCR reads. The profile shows about 3,500 distinct CDR3 sequences, around 15% of them singletons. Specimen: CD4+ T cells from blood, cultured in vitro. These receptors were obtained from a human donor who had recovered from COVID-19. CDR3s leave out the opening cysteine and the closing phenylalanine or tryptophan.

V gene: TRBV2; J gene: TRBJ1-6; CDR3 protein: ASSTRDIRSPLH
V gene: TRBV6-1; J gene: TRBJ2-3; CDR3 protein: ASSESPISTDTQY
V gene: TRBV6-4; J gene: TRBJ1-5; CDR3 protein: ASSTESNQPQH
V gene: TRBV28; J gene: TRBJ2-5; CDR3 protein: ASSFPGNKTQY
V gene: TRBV20-1; J gene: TRBJ2-1; CDR3 protein: SASSGTSGAYNEQF
V gene: TRBV10-3; J gene: TRBJ1-1; CDR3 protein: AIRDREGTEAF
V gene: TRBV21-1; J gene: TRBJ2-2; CDR3 protein: ASSKSLAGYTGELF
V gene: TRBV6-1; J gene: TRBJ2-2; CDR3 protein: ASSDPSGGTGELF
V gene: TRBV6-1; J gene: TRBJ2-5; CDR3 protein: ASRAGTPSRGETQY
V gene: TRBV29-1; J gene: TRBJ2-5; CDR3 protein: SVGGDYLETQY
V gene: TRBV20-1; J gene: TRBJ1-2; CDR3 protein: SARGTGGALHGYT
V gene: TRBV20-1; J gene: TRBJ2-5; CDR3 protein: SAALTSGQETQY
V gene: TRBV20-1; J gene: TRBJ2-5; CDR3 protein: SARDLTGQETQY
V gene: TRBV7-9; J gene: TRBJ2-1; CDR3 protein: ASSWGTSGGERQF
V gene: TRBV10-3; J gene: TRBJ2-5; CDR3 protein: AISESNGLETQY
V gene: TRBV7-7; J gene: TRBJ2-2; CDR3 protein: ASSLDRTGELF
V gene: TRBV5-1; J gene: TRBJ1-1; CDR3 protein: ASSPTGAPIRPGAF
V gene: TRBV2; J gene: TRBJ2-7; CDR3 protein: ASSEAGFA
V gene: TRBV12-3/TRBV12-4; J gene: TRBJ2-3; CDR3 protein: ASSLGLDREDTQY
V gene: TRBV5-1; J gene: TRBJ2-3; CDR3 protein: ASSWGPGEGLPDTQY
V gene: TRBV3-1; J gene: TRBJ2-7; CDR3 protein: ASSRQQGNYEQY